What follows describes a single TCR beta chain. Its binding antigen is unknown. Base qualities are not recorded, but no much larger clone differs from it by a single base. From cysteine to phenylalanine, the CDR3 is 14 amino acids long. CDR3 DNA is the only sequence kept; it has 42 bases, read in frame from the first base. Cut back by 2 bases and 4 bases, the V and J ends lie 11 bases apart. Looking up the germline V gene (reference sequence) yields CDR1 MNHEY and CDR2 SMNVEV. This entry is derived from a study of blood T cell repertoires in COVID-19 (dated by TCRdb to between 2020 and 2021). Study-wide context: Samples covering the acute and convalescent phases of COVID-19 were provided by collaborators in the United States, Italy and Spain. The prospective study material was composed of cDNA or gDNA derived from T cells, B-cell-depleted T cells, or PBMCs. The dataset comprised deeply sampled blood TCRbeta repertoires from subjects exposed to, actively infected with, or recovered from COVID-19. The repertoires were released in a freely available public database meant as a resource for research on the immune response to SARS-CoV-2. The samples were drawn from the first 160 participants of the ongoing ImmuneRACE study and from under 1,500 subjects provided by 6 global collaborators. A de-identified subject ID, COVID-19 status, age in years and sex were almost always included in the sample metadata. Where available, HLA class I and class II types were obtained from metadata supplied by the sample provider rather than from assay-based typing. The study at large found these results: The amount of clinical and demographic metadata varied by source and participant and was provided uncurated.

The immunoSEQ Assay, a bias-controlled multiplex PCR, was used to amplify TCRbeta CDR3 regions from genomic DNA. The paper's processing steps were these. The number of nucleated cells in each sample was estimated from the amplification of reference gene primers within the assay. Sequence reads were collapsed and filtered to measure the absolute abundance of every unique TCRbeta CDR3 rearrangement. For each sample, productive Simpson clonality was calculated by taking the square root of Simpson's diversity index across productive rearrangements. TCRdb carries this immuneACCESS record with in-frame sequences only. Its versions omit some clonotypes, under half of them owing to an unresolved V gene in the studies checked, with the rest unexplained. For V, J and clone size, that table is used; D and trimming come from the DNA. The sample data list approximately 120,000 clones, and more than 75% of these were observed just once. Clones ranked in the top ten supply approximately 5% of the sample.

Whole blood was collected in K2EDTA tubes by collaborating institutions according to the institutions' own protocols. Collaborator samples were shipped for TCRbeta analysis as frozen whole blood, isolated PBMCs, or DNA extracted from either sample type. The origin of this receptor is a human donor in a cohort sampled during active COVID-19. The sample comprised peripheral blood. The sequence joins TRBV27 to TRBJ1-2; a tentative D match to TRBD1 spans 6 bases. This receptor carries the CDR3 CASSLGGLPYGYTF. Read as DNA, the sequence is TGTGCCAGCAGTTTAGGGGGCCTACCCTATGGCTACACCTTC.